These T cell receptor beta chains were read from a single sample in a study of blood T cell repertoires in COVID-19. The method was immunoSEQ multiplex PCR; TCRdb's version includes in-frame clones alone and lacks a portion of them. Of some 14,000 clones in the sample, 86% were seen once. The sequencing sample was made of peripheral blood. These receptors were collected from a man in his sixties with acute or convalescent COVID-19. The CDR3 runs from the conserved cysteine through the conserved F or W. The D gene is left open where the match is weak. Only part of the rows carry a size: once, few, many, or a class if the clone is expanded.

clone size	V gene	D gene	J gene	CDR3 DNA	CDR3 protein
-	TRBV5-4	TRBD1	TRBJ2-3	TGTGCCAGCAGCCAGGGGACAGGGAAACGGGCAGATACGCAGTATTTT	CASSQGTGKRADTQYF
-	TRBV6-5	TRBD1	TRBJ2-5	TGTGCCAGCAATCGACAGGGGAATTTGCAAGAGACCCAGTACTTC	CASNRQGNLQETQYF
-	TRBV19	TRBD1	TRBJ1-1	TGTGCCAGTAGTATAGCGGCAGGGGGCTTGACTGAAGCTTTCTTT	CASSIAAGGLTEAFF
-	TRBV12-2	-	TRBJ1-5	TGTGCAAGTCGCTTGAGGGGAGGGAGGGGCGAGCAGCCCCAGCATTTT	CASRLRGGRGEQPQHF
-	TRBV18	-	TRBJ2-3	TGTGCCAGCTCACCCTCCACAGATACGCAGTATTTT	CASSPSTDTQYF
-	TRBV27	-	TRBJ1-6	TGTGCCAGCAGTTTTTCCTGGGAGAGAAGTAATTCACCCCTCCACTTT	CASSFSWERSNSPLHF
-	TRBV7-9	-	TRBJ2-7	TGTGCCAGCAGCTTAGCCAGGGAAACCTACGAGCAGTACTTC	CASSLARETYEQYF
-	TRBV6-5	TRBD1	TRBJ2-7	TGTGCCAGCAGTCGACAGGGGTCCTACGAGCAGTACTTC	CASSRQGSYEQYF
-	TRBV9	TRBD1	TRBJ1-2	TGTGCCAGCAGCCCGACCCCGACCACAGGGGGCTATGGCTACACCTTC	CASSPTPTTGGYGYTF
-	TRBV30	TRBD2	TRBJ2-5	TGTGCCTGGAGTTCCTCCGGGACTAGCGGGGGGGCGGGAGAGACCCAGTACTTC	CAWSSSGTSGGAGETQYF
-	TRBV19	-	TRBJ2-6	TGTGCCAGTAGTACAGGGGTTTCTGGGGCCAACGTCCTGACTTTC	CASSTGVSGANVLTF
-	TRBV29-1	-	TRBJ2-1	TGCAGCGTGGTGAGACAGGATATGACTACTGAGCAGTTCTTC	CSVVRQDMTTEQFF
-	TRBV9	-	TRBJ1-1	TGTGCCAGCAGCGTAGTTCAGGGCTATGAAGCTTTCTTT	CASSVVQGYEAFF
-	TRBV6-5	-	TRBJ1-4	TGTGCCAGCAGTTACAGGGGGGGACTTAATGAAAAACTGTTTTTT	CASSYRGGLNEKLFF
-	TRBV4-3	TRBD1	TRBJ2-2	TGCGCCAGCAGCCATGAGGCAGGGGGCTCCGGGGAGCTGTTTTTT	CASSHEAGGSGELFF
-	TRBV9	TRBD2	TRBJ2-3	TGTGCCAGCAGCGTAGGGACTAGCGCCATCACAGATACGCAGTATTTT	CASSVGTSAITDTQYF
-	TRBV7-9	-	TRBJ2-7	TGTGCCAGCAGCTTCCTCCCCCAAAGCACCGAGCAGTACTTC	CASSFLPQSTEQYF
-	TRBV3-1/TRBV3-2	-	TRBJ1-6	TGTGCCAGCAGCCAAGTCCAGAATTCACCCCTCCACTTT	CASSQVQNSPLHF
-	TRBV6-5	TRBD2	TRBJ2-3	TGTGCCAGCAGTTACGCTAGCGGGGGCACAGATACGCAGTATTTT	CASSYASGGTDTQYF
-	TRBV6-5	-	TRBJ1-4	TGTGCCAGCAGACATGACAGCGGGAATGAAAAACTGTTTTTT	CASRHDSGNEKLFF
once	TRBV9	TRBD1	TRBJ1-4	TGTGCCAGCAGCGTCGGGACAGATGCAGAAAAACTGTTTTTT	CASSVGTDAEKLFF
-	TRBV27	TRBD2	TRBJ2-1	TGTGCCAGCAGTTTGGAAGCGGGAGAAGGCGAGCAGTTCTTC	CASSLEAGEGEQFF
-	TRBV9	-	TRBJ1-6	TGTGCCAGCAGCGTAGGCCAGGGTGATTCACCCCTCCACTTT	CASSVGQGDSPLHF
-	TRBV29-1	-	TRBJ1-5	TGCAGCGTTGCCTCCGGGACAAGGGAGCCCCAGCATTTT	CSVASGTREPQHF
-	TRBV5-1	-	TRBJ1-3	TGCGCCAGCAGCTTGGCAGGATCTTCTGGAAACACCATATATTTT	CASSLAGSSGNTIYF
-	TRBV6-5	-	TRBJ2-7	TGTGCCAGCAGTCAGTCGGGACACTCCTACGAGCAGTACTTC	CASSQSGHSYEQYF
-	TRBV5-1	-	TRBJ2-3	TGCGCCAGCAGCTCCGGCCGGGCCCCAGGGGATACGCAGTATTTT	CASSSGRAPGDTQYF
-	TRBV24-1	-	TRBJ2-5	TGTGCCACCAGTGATATTATCAGTCAAGAGACCCAGTACTTC	CATSDIISQETQYF
-	TRBV5-5	-	TRBJ2-7	TGTGCCAGCAGCCATCCAGGGCTATCTTCCTACGAGCAGTACTTC	CASSHPGLSSYEQYF
-	TRBV7-9	TRBD1	TRBJ1-1	TGTGCCAGCAGCTTAAGTACAGGGGGCGAGACTGAAGCTTTCTTT	CASSLSTGGETEAFF
-	TRBV4-3	TRBD1	TRBJ1-6	TGCGCCAGCAGCCAAGCCCGGGACAGGGTCGGAAATTCACCCCTCCACTTT	CASSQARDRVGNSPLHF
-	TRBV5-1	TRBD2	TRBJ2-7	TGCGCCAGCAGACTAGCGGGAGTAGGGAGCTCCTACGAGCAGTACTTC	CASRLAGVGSSYEQYF
-	TRBV5-1	-	TRBJ2-2	TGCGCCAGCAGCTTGGACAGGGTGTCCCCGAACACCGGGGAGCTGTTTTTT	CASSLDRVSPNTGELFF
-	TRBV7-9	TRBD2	TRBJ2-1	TGTGCCAGCAGCTTAGGGAGCACTAGCGATGAGCAGTTCTTC	CASSLGSTSDEQFF
-	TRBV10-1	TRBD2	TRBJ2-3	TGCGCCAGCAGGACGGCGGGAGGAGATACGCAGTATTTT	CASRTAGGDTQYF
few	TRBV5-1	-	TRBJ1-1	TGCGCCAGCAGCTTGTTACAGGTGAACACTGAAGCTTTCTTT	CASSLLQVNTEAFF
-	TRBV7-9	-	TRBJ2-1	TGTGCCAGCAGCAGTAGCCGATACAATGAGCAGTTCTTC	CASSSSRYNEQFF
-	TRBV28	TRBD2	TRBJ2-2	TGTGCCAGCAGTTTAGGGGGACTAGCGGGGCTCACCGGGGAGCTGTTTTTT	CASSLGGLAGLTGELFF
-	TRBV4-3	TRBD2	TRBJ2-1	TGCGCCAGCAGCCAAGATCTCTTAGCGGGGGGCAGGAATGAGCAGTTCTTC	CASSQDLLAGGRNEQFF
few	TRBV18	-	TRBJ1-1	TGTGCCAGCTCACCAATGGGCAGGAACACTGAAGCTTTCTTT	CASSPMGRNTEAFF
once	TRBV7-3	TRBD2	TRBJ2-3	TGTGCCAGCAGCTTAGGGACTAGGAGCACAGATACGCAGTATTTT	CASSLGTRSTDTQYF
-	TRBV27	TRBD2	TRBJ2-2	TGTGCCAGCCACCCGGGACTATTCACCGGGGAGCTGTTTTTT	CASHPGLFTGELFF
-	TRBV6-6	TRBD1	TRBJ2-7	TGTGCCAGCAGATATGGACAGGGGGGTTACGAGCAGTACTTC	CASRYGQGGYEQYF
-	TRBV27	-	TRBJ1-2	TGTGCCAGCAGTTCCCTACCGGGGGGGGACTATGGCTACACCTTC	CASSSLPGGDYGYTF
-	TRBV5-6	-	TRBJ1-5	TGTGCCAGCAGCTCCTCTTCACGGGGGGCCCAGCATTTT	CASSSSSRGAQHF
-	TRBV11-1	TRBD1	TRBJ1-1	TGTGCCAGCAGCTCCCAGAGACAGGGAAGGACTGAAGCTTTCTTT	CASSSQRQGRTEAFF
-	TRBV2	-	TRBJ2-6	TGTGCCAGCAGTGAGAGGAGGGGTTCGGACGGGGCCAACGTCCTGACTTTC	CASSERRGSDGANVLTF
-	TRBV4-1	TRBD1	TRBJ2-7	TGCGCCAGCAGCCAAGACCGTAGACAGGGTACCCCCTACGAGCAGTACTTC	CASSQDRRQGTPYEQYF
-	TRBV7-3	-	TRBJ2-5	TGTGCCAGCAGCGGGGGGAACGCGGGAGAGACCCAGTACTTC	CASSGGNAGETQYF
-	TRBV14	-	TRBJ2-5	TGTGCCATCGTGACCGGGAAGAAGACCCAGTACTTC	CAIVTGKKTQYF
-	TRBV27	TRBD2	TRBJ2-3	TGTGCCAGCAGTTTATCGGAACGCGGGGGGGCGACAGATACGCAGTATTTT	CASSLSERGGATDTQYF
-	TRBV7-8	TRBD1	TRBJ2-1	TGTGCCAGCAGCTTAGCGCAGGGGGCATACAATGAGCAGTTCTTC	CASSLAQGAYNEQFF
-	TRBV3-1/TRBV3-2	-	TRBJ1-2	TGTGCCAGCAGCCGGGACAACCATGGCTACACCTTC	CASSRDNHGYTF